A selection of T cell receptor beta chains follows, all from one sample in a study of blood T cells in healthy people across ages. MiXCR, applied by TCRdb to the 5' RACE reads, yields one record per CDR3 protein. Of roughly 800,000 distinct CDR3 sequences listed, 58% were seen once; the top ten hold approximately 20%. Sequencing was carried out using blood. These receptor sequences come from a man aged 25-45 years in good health. CDR3s include the opening cysteine and the closing phenylalanine or tryptophan. D genes are given only for firm matches. Rows give clone size only sometimes, using once, few, many, or a class for an expanded clone.

>TRBJ2-3|NA|TRBV27|NA
CASSLPGPGDTQYF
TGTGCCAGCAGTTTACCCGGTCCAGGAGATACGCAGTATTTT
>TRBJ2-7|NA|TRBV7-2|TRBD2
CASSLVGSGGHEQYF
TGTGCCAGCAGCTTAGTCGGTAGCGGGGGTCACGAGCAGTACTTC
>TRBJ2-5|NA|TRBV11-2|NA
CASSILRETQYF
TGTGCCAGCAGCATCCTTAGGGAGACCCAGTACTTC
>TRBJ1-2|NA|TRBV20-1|NA
CSAAREEGHFPYGYTF
TGCAGTGCGGCAAGAGAGGAGGGCCACTTCCCCTATGGCTACACCTTC
>TRBJ2-6|NA|TRBV10-3|NA
CAIRKQDSGANVLTF
TGTGCCATCAGAAAGCAGGACTCTGGGGCCAACGTCCTGACTTTC
>TRBJ2-7|few|TRBV6-1|NA
CASSPKGYEQYF
TGTGCCAGCAGTCCGAAGGGCTACGAGCAGTACTTC
>TRBJ2-1|once|TRBV9|TRBD1
CASTTGQGFYNEQFF
TGTGCCAGCACCACAGGACAGGGGTTTTACAATGAGCAGTTCTTC
>TRBJ2-5|few|TRBV29-1|NA
CSVADGQETQYF
TGCAGCGTCGCCGACGGACAAGAGACCCAGTACTTC
>TRBJ2-5|NA|TRBV7-9|TRBD1
CASRHAGTGDGETQYF
TGTGCCAGCAGACACGCCGGGACAGGGGACGGGGAGACCCAGTACTTC
>TRBJ2-1|NA|TRBV5-1|TRBD1
CASSETGRNEQFF
TGCGCCAGCAGTGAGACAGGGCGGAATGAGCAGTTCTTC
>TRBJ2-7|few|TRBV7-2|TRBD2
CASSQNDSGMDEQYF
TGTGCCAGCAGTCAAAACGATAGCGGGATGGACGAGCAGTACTTC
>TRBJ2-3|NA|TRBV6-2/TRBV6-3|TRBD1
CASSGPTGAKDTQYF
TGTGCCAGCAGTGGTCCGACAGGGGCTAAAGATACGCAGTATTTT
>TRBJ1-3|NA|TRBV29-1|NA
CSGSSGNTIYF
TGCAGTGGAAGCTCTGGAAACACCATATATTTT
>TRBJ1-5|NA|TRBV9|NA
CASSPGRTNGQPQHF
TGTGCCAGCAGCCCCGGCAGGACAAACGGGCAGCCCCAGCATTTT
>TRBJ2-7|NA|TRBV7-2|TRBD2
CASSRVLSGAEQYF
TGTGCCAGCAGCCGCGTCCTTAGCGGGGCCGAGCAGTACTTC
>TRBJ1-2|NA|TRBV7-9|TRBD1
CASSSRGQHGYTF
TGTGCCAGCTCGTCTAGGGGACAGCATGGCTACACCTTC
>TRBJ2-7|few|TRBV18|TRBD1
CASSPGQGASYEQYF
TGTGCCAGCTCACCGGGACAGGGAGCCTCCTACGAGCAGTACTTC
>TRBJ2-7|NA|TRBV28|NA
CASSGPGGETYEQYF
TGTGCCAGCAGTGGTCCCGGGGGAGAAACTTACGAGCAGTACTTC
>TRBJ1-4|NA|TRBV18|NA
CASSLSTGNEKLFF
TGTGCCAGCTCACTTTCAACGGGCAATGAAAAACTGTTTTTT
>TRBJ2-3|few|TRBV6-1|NA
CASSDSGASTDTQYF
TGTGCCAGCAGTGACTCTGGCGCGAGCACAGATACGCAGTATTTT
>TRBJ2-7|few|TRBV20-1|TRBD1
CSARPRDRLTYEQYF
TGCAGTGCTAGACCCCGGGACAGGTTAACCTACGAGCAGTACTTC
>TRBJ2-7|NA|TRBV6-2/TRBV6-3|NA
CASRYLGYEQYF
TGTGCCAGCAGGTATTTGGGGTACGAGCAGTACTTC
>TRBJ2-1|once|TRBV7-2|NA
CASSPKWGNEQFF
TGTGCCAGCAGCCCCAAGTGGGGAAATGAGCAGTTCTTC
>TRBJ2-7|NA|TRBV6-2/TRBV6-3|NA
CASSYSMGSSYEQYF
TGTGCCAGCAGTTACTCGATGGGCTCCTCCTACGAGCAGTACTTC
>TRBJ1-2|few|TRBV4-3|NA
CASSQAGFYGYTF
TGCGCCAGCAGCCAAGCAGGGTTCTATGGCTACACCTTC
>TRBJ2-5|once|TRBV28|NA
CASRNPQDPGETQYF
TGTGCCAGCAGAAATCCCCAGGATCCGGGGGAGACCCAGTACTTC
>TRBJ2-3|NA|TRBV28|NA
CASLRRGRADTQYF
TGTGCCAGCCTGAGGAGGGGGCGTGCAGATACGCAGTATTTT
>TRBJ1-1|NA|TRBV20-1|NA
CSATAGFMNTEAFF
TGCAGTGCTACCGCAGGGTTCATGAACACTGAAGCTTTCTTT
>TRBJ2-5|NA|TRBV7-2|NA
CASSLGTHLETQYF
TGTGCCAGCAGCTTAGGGACCCACTTGGAGACCCAGTACTTC
>TRBJ1-1|NA|TRBV12-5|TRBD1
CASGLSLDRGPVEAFF
TGTGCTAGTGGTTTGTCGTTGGACAGGGGGCCTGTTGAAGCTTTCTTT
>TRBJ1-2|NA|TRBV7-9|NA
CASSLGRGLLNYGYTF
TGTGCCAGCAGCTTGGGACGGGGACTCCTTAACTATGGCTACACCTTC
>TRBJ2-1|once|TRBV20-1|NA
CSARDPTWGERNEQFF
TGCAGTGCTAGAGATCCAACATGGGGGGAGCGCAATGAGCAGTTCTTC
>TRBJ1-2|NA|TRBV6-5|NA
CASSYSRETANYGYTF
TGTGCCAGCAGTTACTCGCGGGAAACTGCTAACTATGGCTACACCTTC
>TRBJ2-5|few|TRBV27|TRBD1
CASSLDRARETQYF
TGTGCCAGCAGTTTAGACAGGGCCCGGGAGACCCAGTACTTC
>TRBJ2-7|NA|TRBV6-1|NA
CASTLSGSPTYEQYF
TGTGCCAGCACTCTCTCAGGCAGTCCAACATACGAGCAGTACTTC
>TRBJ2-4|few|TRBV27|NA
CASSLSSAAKNIQYF
TGTGCCAGCAGTTTATCCTCCGCAGCCAAAAACATTCAGTACTTC
>TRBJ2-3|once|TRBV20-1|TRBD2
CSASGLAGGLTRTDTQYF
TGCAGTGCTTCAGGACTAGCGGGGGGGTTGACTAGAACAGATACGCAGTATTTT
>TRBJ2-5|NA|TRBV5-1|NA
CASSLVRSHLTGQETQYF
TGCGCCAGCAGCTTGGTGAGGAGCCACCTAACGGGTCAAGAGACCCAGTACTTC
>TRBJ1-2|few|TRBV12-3/TRBV12-4|NA
CASSEAGQNYGYTF
TGTGCCAGCTCGGAGGCAGGCCAGAACTATGGCTACACCTTC
>TRBJ2-3|NA|TRBV29-1|NA
CSVTDATDTQYF
TGCAGCGTTACGGATGCAACAGATACGCAGTATTTT
>TRBJ2-7|many|TRBV4-3|TRBD1
CASSQDRTYEQYF
TGTGCCAGCAGCCAGGACAGGACCTACGAGCAGTACTTC
>TRBJ2-5|NA|TRBV4-3|TRBD1
CASSQAPRGSQETQYF
TGCGCCAGCAGCCAAGCCCCCAGGGGGAGCCAAGAGACCCAGTACTTC
>TRBJ1-3|NA|TRBV7-2|NA
CASSPPGVRSGNTIYF
TGTGCCAGCAGCCCCCCGGGTGTCCGCTCTGGAAACACCATATATTTT
>TRBJ2-1|NA|TRBV30|TRBD1
CAWRDYRGQLVNEQFF
TGTGCCTGGAGAGACTACAGGGGACAGTTAGTAAATGAGCAGTTCTTC
>TRBJ2-6|NA|TRBV28|TRBD1
CASSSTGVGANVLTF
TGTGCCAGCAGTTCTACAGGGGTAGGGGCCAACGTCCTGACTTTC
>TRBJ1-1|NA|TRBV14|NA
CASSGQVGTEAFF
TGTGCCAGCAGCGGGCAGGTGGGAACTGAAGCTTTCTTT
>TRBJ2-5|NA|TRBV6-5|NA
CASTATKGGQTQYF
TGTGCCAGCACCGCGACTAAGGGTGGTCAGACCCAGTACTTC
>TRBJ2-7|few|TRBV27|TRBD2
CASSLQAGGYEQYF
TGTGCCAGCAGTTTACAAGCGGGAGGGTACGAGCAGTACTTC
>TRBJ2-3|NA|TRBV7-2|TRBD2
CASSGRAGVTDTQYF
TGTGCCAGCAGCGGAAGAGCGGGAGTAACAGATACGCAGTATTTT
>TRBJ2-3|NA|TRBV29-1|NA
CSVELIGTDTQYF
TGCAGCGTTGAACTCATTGGCACAGATACGCAGTATTTT
>TRBJ2-4|NA|TRBV15|TRBD1
CATSTIPGQKNIQYF
TGTGCCACCAGCACAATACCGGGACAGAAAAACATTCAGTACTTC
>TRBJ2-7|NA|TRBV14|TRBD2
CASSQGGLAGGEQYF
TGTGCCAGCAGCCAGGGAGGCCTAGCGGGAGGCGAGCAGTACTTC
>TRBJ2-3|few|TRBV7-2|TRBD2
CASSSGSSGRARAQYF
TGTGCCAGCAGCTCAGGAAGTAGCGGGAGGGCCCGAGCGCAGTATTTT
>TRBJ2-7|many|TRBV20-1|NA
CSAREWGGEQYF
TGCAGTGCTAGAGAATGGGGTGGCGAGCAGTACTTC
>TRBJ2-5|NA|TRBV4-3|TRBD1
CASSQEGQGVSETQYF
TGCGCCAGCAGCCAAGAGGGACAGGGAGTATCAGAGACCCAGTACTTC
>TRBJ2-4|once|TRBV5-1|TRBD2
CASSWGTSGEKNIQYF
TGCGCCAGCAGCTGGGGGACTAGCGGAGAAAAAAACATTCAGTACTTC
>TRBJ2-4|NA|TRBV20-1|NA
CSASDAMGLAPTEQYF
TGCAGTGCTAGTGACGCGATGGGGCTGGCGCCGACTGAGCAGTACTTC
>TRBJ2-7|NA|TRBV7-2|NA
CASSPPAGDYVREQYF
TGTGCCAGCAGCCCCCCCGCCGGAGACTACGTACGTGAGCAGTACTTC